This TCR beta chain was retrieved from a study of PD-1 blockade in mismatch repair-deficient tumors. Study information: Patients had approximately 13 mismatch repair-deficient cancer types, all previously treated and progressing.

The CDR3 is 16 residues long. Germline lookup yields CDR1 LGHNA and CDR2 YNFKEQ. With V trimmed by 3 bases and J by 10 bases, 13 bases remained unmatched. PCR or immunohistochemistry showed mismatch repair deficiency in every enrolled patient. TCR sequencing covered a few patients who responded to pembrolizumab. Study observations and caveats: Tumor-resident clones, often undetectable pretreatment in blood, expanded then contracted after pembrolizumab.

As to this clone: The antigen is undetermined.

Generated by immunoSEQ multiplex PCR, the TCRdb table keeps only in-frame clones and is missing some. Altogether more than 40,000 clones are present, roughly 75% being singletons, with the ten largest covering around 3.4%. The source material was peripheral blood, sampled 4 weeks after starting pembrolizumab. The chain carries TRBV4-2 and TRBJ2-1, with 9 bases fitting TRBD2. This receptor was obtained from an adult with mismatch repair-deficient cancer. The CDR3 sequence is CASSHSNSGSVGEQFF. The CDR3 coding sequence is TGTGCCAGCAGCCACTCTAATAGCGGGAGCGTCGGGGAGCAGTTCTTC.